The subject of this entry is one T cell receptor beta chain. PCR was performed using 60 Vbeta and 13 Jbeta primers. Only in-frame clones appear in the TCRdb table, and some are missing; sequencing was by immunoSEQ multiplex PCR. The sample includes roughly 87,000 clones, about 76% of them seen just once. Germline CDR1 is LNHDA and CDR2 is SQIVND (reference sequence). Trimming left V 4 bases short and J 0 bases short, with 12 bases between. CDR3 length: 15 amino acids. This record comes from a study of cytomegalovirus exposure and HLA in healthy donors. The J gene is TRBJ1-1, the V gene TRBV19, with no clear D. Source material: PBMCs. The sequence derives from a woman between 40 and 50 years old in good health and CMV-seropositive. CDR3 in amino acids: CASSTLAGLNTEAFF. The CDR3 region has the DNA TGTGCCAGTAGTACCCTAGCGGGCCTGAACACTGAAGCTTTCTTT.